This T cell receptor beta chain is drawn from a study of cytomegalovirus exposure and HLA in healthy donors. Germline V lookup: CDR1 MDHEN, CDR2 SYDVKM. J gave up 4 bases and V 6 bases, and 8 bases lay outside the gene matches. The CDR3 covers 16 residues. Overall study results and limits: A later analysis associated 15,000 or so TCR beta sequences with HLA alleles at a 0.05 false discovery rate. Most TCR beta V segments were productive about 87% or about 30% of the time in an earlier analysis. Most subjects had HLA-A and HLA-B alleles reportedly predicted accurately by TCR beta sequences. Some V segments could not be told apart, so they were left out, TRBV6-2 and TRBV6-3 among them.

Amplification used 60 Vbeta primers and 13 Jbeta primers. This table comes from immunoSEQ multiplex PCR, and its TCRdb copy is limited to in-frame clones, with some not included. This sample has approximately 180,000 clones, with under 85% found just once. Comments on this clone: The antigen is unknown.

The chain carries TRBV28 and TRBJ2-7; 14 nucleotides agree with TRBD2. Sequencing input: PBMCs. This TCR came from a man younger than 30 in good health and CMV-seronegative. CDR3 region: CASSQTSGRVFYEQYF. In DNA, the CDR3 is TGTGCCAGCAGCCAGACTAGCGGGAGGGTCTTTTACGAGCAGTACTTC.